These 18 T cell receptor beta chains were sequenced from one sample in a study of blood T cell repertoires in COVID-19. The table came from immunoSEQ multiplex PCR; TCRdb's copy has only in-frame clones and leaves some out. The sample lists roughly 250,000 clones, just over 90% seen once, with 2.3% in the top ten. Sequenced input: PBMCs or T cells enriched from blood (not recorded which). The receptors derive from a woman in her forties with acute COVID-19.

V gene TRBV19 combines with J gene TRBJ1-5, with 7 bases that match TRBD1. Germline V lookup: CDR1 LNHDA, CDR2 SQIVND (reference sequence). The CDR3 is 16 amino acids. With 5 bases clipped from V and 4 bases from J, the junction kept 11 bases outside the gene matches. CDR3 nucleotides: TGTGCCAGTAGTGAACTTTCGGGACAGCTAAATCAGCCCCAGCATTTT. Its protein product is CASSELSGQLNQPQHF.

This chain links TRBV2 with TRBJ1-2; tentative D call: TRBD1 (6 bases). The V end was cut by 6 bases, the J end by 9 bases, with 11 bases between. The CDR3 covers 11 residues. Germline V CDR1 and CDR2: SNHLY, FYNNEI. The chain's CDR3 is CASRTGSSYTF. Here the CDR3 DNA reads TGTGCCAGCAGAACAGGGTCGAGCTACACCTTC.

The chain couples TRBV7-2 to TRBJ1-4; the match to TRBD1 covers 11 bases. The length of the CDR3 is 15 residues. Germline lookup yields CDR1 SGHTA and CDR2 FQGNSA. The V and J ends lost 4 bases and 8 bases, in that order; junction bases with no gene match: 6. The CDR3 DNA is TGTGCCAGCAGCTGGTTGGGGACAGGGGGGGAAAAACTGTTTTTT. Amino acid sequence: CASSWLGTGGEKLFF.

This clone was seen a few times. Other DNA variants within this sample encode the same CDR3. The J gene is TRBJ1-5, the V gene TRBV7-2; D remains unclear. The CDR3 contains 15 residues. CDR1 and CDR2 (germline): SGHTA, FQGNSA. V was cut by 1 base and J by 0 bases, with 7 bases left in between. CDR3 sequence reads: CASSLVPNSNQPQHF. The CDR3, as DNA: TGTGCCAGCAGCTTAGTCCCAAATAGCAATCAGCCCCAGCATTTT.

This rearrangement joins TRBV6-2 or TRBV6-3 to TRBJ1-1; 7 bases align to TRBD1. In germline, CDR1 is MNHEY, CDR2 SVGEGT. V dropped 2 bases and J dropped 1; count of bases not matched to a gene: 1. This CDR3 has 14 amino acids. The DNA for the CDR3 is TGTGCCAGCAGTTACAGGGGGCAGAACACTGAAGCTTTCTTT. It specifies CASSYRGQNTEAFF.

This chain connects TRBV19 to TRBJ1-3; a possible D gene is TRBD1 (5 bases). The ends were cut back, 3 bases at V and 0 bases at J, with 9 bases in the middle. The CDR3 spans 15 residues. The V gene's germline CDR1 is LNHDA and CDR2 SQIVND (reference sequence). The CDR3 sequence is CASSMTDSSGNTIYF. For the CDR3, the DNA is TGTGCCAGTAGTATGACAGACTCCTCTGGAAACACCATATATTTT.

V usage is TRBV5-1 and J usage is TRBJ2-7; 9 positions match TRBD1. CDR1 is SGHRS, CDR2 YFSETQ, per germline. The V segment lost 2 bases and the J segment 6 bases; nucleotides outside the gene matches: 18. This CDR3 is built from 18 residues. CDR3 region: CASSFPGTGTPKSIEQYF. In nucleotides, the CDR3 is TGCGCCAGCAGCTTCCCCGGGACAGGGACCCCGAAGTCTATCGAGCAGTACTTC.

The CDR3 coding sequence is TGCGCCAGCAGAGAGACAGTCCAGATAGCGGGAGTCCATGAGCAGTTCTTC. Residues: CASRETVQIAGVHEQFF. The chain has TRBV10-2 and TRBJ2-1, with 9 bases lining up with TRBD2. V lost 6 bases to trimming and J lost 8 bases; unmatched junction nucleotides: 17. CDR3 length: 17 amino acids. Germline V gene lookup returns CDR1 WSHSY and CDR2 SAAADI.

V usage is TRBV19 and J usage is TRBJ1-1; the D is unclear. The length of the CDR3 is 14 residues. In germline, CDR1 is LNHDA, CDR2 SQIVND (reference sequence). V gave up 4 bases and J gave up 0 bases, with 9 bases separating them. For the CDR3, the DNA is TGTGCCAGTAGTACCGAGTTCCTGAACACTGAAGCTTTCTTT. It specifies CASSTEFLNTEAFF. The whole variable domain, remainder taken from reference TRBV19 and TRBJ1-1, is DGGITQSPKYLFRKEGQNVTLSCEQNLNHDAMYWYRQDPGQGLRLIYYSQIVNDFQKGDIAEGYSVSREKKESFPLTVTSAQKNPTAFYLCASSTEFLNTEAFFGQGTRLTVV.

V and J are TRBV2 and TRBJ2-1; 8 bases are a match to TRBD2. Germline CDR1 reads SNHLY; CDR2 reads FYNNEI. V shed 2 bases, J shed 3 bases, and the junction held 6 bases outside the gene matches. CDR3 size: 16 residues. DNA for the CDR3: TGTGCCAGCAGTGAACGGGAGGCGGGAGGCTACAATGAGCAGTTCTTC. Translated, it gives CASSEREAGGYNEQFF.

The J gene is TRBJ1-1, the V gene TRBV18; 10 nucleotides match TRBD1. CDR3 length: 17 amino acids. The junction had 8 bases not matched to a gene; V was cut back by 3 bases and J by 1 base. Germline V gene lookup returns CDR1 KGHSH and CDR2 LQKENI. The CDR3 protein is CASSPDRGGWANTEAFF. CDR3 DNA: TGTGCCAGCTCACCGGACAGGGGGGGGTGGGCGAACACTGAAGCTTTCTTT.

For this clone: This CDR3 is also generated by other DNA sequences in the sample. The chain couples TRBV15 to TRBJ1-1; 7 positions match TRBD1. CDR1 and CDR2 from the germline V gene are LNHNV and YYDKDF (reference sequence). The V and J ends lost 1 base and 1 base, in that order; junction bases with no gene match: 3. The CDR3 consists of 15 residues. The CDR3: CATSRGQGGNTEAFF. The CDR3 DNA reads TGTGCCACCAGCAGAGGACAGGGAGGGAACACTGAAGCTTTCTTT. The full variable domain, rest sourced from reference TRBV15 and TRBJ1-1, is DAMVIQNPRYQVTQFGKPVTLSCSQTLNHNVMYWYQQKSSQAPKLLFHYYDKDFNNEADTPDNFQSRRPNTSFCFLDIRSPGLGDTAMYLCATSRGQGGNTEAFFGQGTRLTVV.

The chain joins TRBV18 to TRBJ1-5; weak D call: TRBD1 (5 bases). This CDR3 is 16 amino acids long. The germline CDR1 and CDR2 sequences are KGHSH and LQKENI. Trimming left V 3 bases short and J 2 bases short, with 14 bases between. CDR3 bases: TGTGCCAGCTCACCTGGACACGATCGCGGCAATCAGCCCCAGCATTTT. Residues: CASSPGHDRGNQPQHF. The full variable domain, its missing parts supplied by reference TRBV18 and TRBJ1-5, is NAGVMQNPRHLVRRRGQEARLRCSPMKGHSHVYWYRQLPEEGLKFMVYLQKENIIDESGMPKERFSAEFPKEGPSILRIQQVVRGDSAAYFCASSPGHDRGNQPQHFGDGTRLSIL.

V and J are TRBV5-5 and TRBJ2-2; D not certain. CDR3 size: 13 residues. The ends were cut back, 0 bases at V and 5 bases at J, with 5 bases in the middle. Per the germline V gene, CDR1 is SGHKS and CDR2 is YYEKEE (reference sequence). The CDR3 region is CASSLVLTGELFF. The CDR3 bases are TGTGCCAGCAGCTTGGTATTGACCGGGGAGCTGTTTTTT.

CDR3 sequence (DNA): TGTGCCAGCAGTGAATCTACAGTGGGTGGCTACACCTTC. Translated, it gives CASSESTVGGYTF. The J gene is TRBJ1-2, the V gene TRBV6-1; no reliable D call. V was cut by 2 bases and J by 7 bases, with 11 bases left in between. The CDR3 runs 13 residues. The germline gives CDR1 MNHNS, CDR2 SASEGT.

The table lists this clone with a few counts. V and J are TRBV2 and TRBJ1-2; 11 positions match TRBD1. This CDR3 has 15 amino acids. J was trimmed by 3 bases and V by 4 bases; bases with no gene match: 4. CDR1 is SNHLY, CDR2 FYNNEI, per germline. The CDR3 DNA sequence: TGTGCCAGCAGTGGGCGGGGACAGGGGGACTATGGCTACACCTTC. Protein product: CASSGRGQGDYGYTF.

This chain connects TRBV27 to TRBJ2-1, with a weak D call TRBD2 (6 bases). With 2 bases removed from V and 5 bases from J, the gap between germline ends came to 13 bases. Germline loops: CDR1 MNHEY, CDR2 SMNVEV (reference sequence). CDR3 length equals 15 residues. For the CDR3, the DNA is TGTGCCAGCAGTTTACGGCGGGGCGCCCACAATGAGCAGTTCTTC. It codes for CASSLRRGAHNEQFF.

The CDR3, as DNA: TGTGCCAGCAGCGTAGATGTACTAGCGACAAACAATGAGCAGTTCTTC. This sequence encodes CASSVDVLATNNEQFF. V usage is TRBV9 and J usage is TRBJ2-1; 7 bases agree with TRBD2. Germline V lookup: CDR1 SGDLS, CDR2 YYNGEE. J gave up 5 bases and V 0 bases, and 8 bases lay outside the gene matches. There are 16 residues in the CDR3.